A selection of T cell receptor beta chains follows, all from one sample in a study of OX40 agonist ivuxolimab in advanced cancers. The table came from immunoSEQ multiplex PCR; TCRdb's copy has only in-frame clones and leaves some out. The repertoire consists of 45,000 to 65,000 clones, with 88% occurring once and the leading ten covering over 6%. Here the sequenced sample was CD4+ or CD8+ T cells sorted from blood, taken in a trial of the OX40 agonist ivuxolimab. The receptor set was obtained from an adult with an advanced solid tumor such as melanoma, head and neck, liver or kidney cancer. CDR3s include the opening cysteine and the closing phenylalanine or tryptophan. The D gene is left open where the match is weak. Size is omitted from some rows. Given values are once, few, many or a class for expanded clones.

cdr3_nt: TGTGCCAGCAGCTTACCTTGGGGCCAGGGGGCTCGCGAGCAGTACTTC; cdr3_aa: CASSLPWGQGAREQYF; clone_size: -; v_call: TRBV11-2; j_call: TRBJ2-7; d_call: TRBD1
cdr3_nt: TGTGCCAGCAGCTCGGACCGACTAGCGGGAGGGCCTCCGGCAGATACGCAGTATTTT; cdr3_aa: CASSSDRLAGGPPADTQYF; clone_size: -; v_call: TRBV13; j_call: TRBJ2-3; d_call: TRBD2
cdr3_nt: TGTGCCAGCAGCTTAGACAGATACTACGAGCAGTACTTC; cdr3_aa: CASSLDRYYEQYF; clone_size: -; v_call: TRBV7-8; j_call: TRBJ2-7; d_call: -
cdr3_nt: TGTGCCAGCAGCTTTGGGGGAGCCTCTCCTCCGTACTTC; cdr3_aa: CASSFGGASPPYF; clone_size: -; v_call: TRBV11-3; j_call: TRBJ2-7; d_call: -
cdr3_nt: TGTGCCAGCAGCTTAACGGGTTCCCGGGAGCATGAGCAGTTCTTC; cdr3_aa: CASSLTGSREHEQFF; clone_size: few; v_call: TRBV7-3; j_call: TRBJ2-1; d_call: -
cdr3_nt: TGTGCCAGCAGCGTAGCCTGGTACACCGGGGAGCTGTTTTTT; cdr3_aa: CASSVAWYTGELFF; clone_size: -; v_call: TRBV9; j_call: TRBJ2-2; d_call: -
cdr3_nt: TGTGCCAGCAGCCCCGCCCGGACGGGCACTGAAGCTTTCTTT; cdr3_aa: CASSPARTGTEAFF; clone_size: -; v_call: TRBV7-9; j_call: TRBJ1-1; d_call: -
cdr3_nt: TGTGCCTGGAGGGGGGTTTTGGGCTACACCTTC; cdr3_aa: CAWRGVLGYTF; clone_size: -; v_call: TRBV30; j_call: TRBJ1-2; d_call: -
cdr3_nt: TGTGCCAGCAGCCCTTCCGTTAACACGGCCCACACCTTC; cdr3_aa: CASSPSVNTAHTF; clone_size: -; v_call: TRBV9; j_call: TRBJ1-2; d_call: -
cdr3_nt: TGCGCCAGCAGCCAGCCGACTAGTAACCCCTACAATGAGCAGTTCTTC; cdr3_aa: CASSQPTSNPYNEQFF; clone_size: -; v_call: TRBV4-1; j_call: TRBJ2-1; d_call: -
cdr3_nt: TGTGCCAGCAGCGTAGTTAGCGGAGGGATCGGGGAGCTGTTTTTT; cdr3_aa: CASSVVSGGIGELFF; clone_size: -; v_call: TRBV9; j_call: TRBJ2-2; d_call: -
cdr3_nt: TGTGCCAGTAGTCTCCACCCTTCACAAGGAAACACCATATATTTT; cdr3_aa: CASSLHPSQGNTIYF; clone_size: -; v_call: TRBV19; j_call: TRBJ1-3; d_call: -
cdr3_nt: TGTGCCAGCAGCCCCCAGGGGGGCCGGTATGGCTACACCTTC; cdr3_aa: CASSPQGGRYGYTF; clone_size: -; v_call: TRBV11-2; j_call: TRBJ1-2; d_call: TRBD1
cdr3_nt: TGTGCCAGCAGCGCCCGACAGGGGGCGCTCTCTGGGGCCAACGTCCTGACTTTC; cdr3_aa: CASSARQGALSGANVLTF; clone_size: -; v_call: TRBV9; j_call: TRBJ2-6; d_call: TRBD1
cdr3_nt: TGTGCCAGCAATTCAGTAGGGGCCGGAACTGAAGCTTTCTTT; cdr3_aa: CASNSVGAGTEAFF; clone_size: -; v_call: TRBV6-1; j_call: TRBJ1-1; d_call: -
cdr3_nt: TGTGCCAGCAGCTTGGCCGGCACCGGGGAGCTGTTTTTT; cdr3_aa: CASSLAGTGELFF; clone_size: -; v_call: TRBV5-4; j_call: TRBJ2-2; d_call: -
cdr3_nt: TGTGCCAGCAGCTTCGGTCTAGCGAACTCCTACGAGCAGTACTTC; cdr3_aa: CASSFGLANSYEQYF; clone_size: -; v_call: TRBV11-2; j_call: TRBJ2-7; d_call: -
cdr3_nt: TGTGCCAGTAGTATTAAACCACAGGGCGGGTACCAAGAGACCCAGTACTTC; cdr3_aa: CASSIKPQGGYQETQYF; clone_size: -; v_call: TRBV19; j_call: TRBJ2-5; d_call: -
cdr3_nt: TGCGCCAGCAGCCAGCTACCGGGCGGACAGGGTCACTTC; cdr3_aa: CASSQLPGGQGHF; clone_size: -; v_call: TRBV5-1; j_call: TRBJ2-7; d_call: TRBD1
cdr3_nt: TGTGCCAGCAGCCAACCATTAGGCGCCGGGGAGCTGTTTTTT; cdr3_aa: CASSQPLGAGELFF; clone_size: -; v_call: TRBV14; j_call: TRBJ2-2; d_call: -
cdr3_nt: TGTGCCAGCAGCTTAGATCTCCTAACCCCCCCACACTTC; cdr3_aa: CASSLDLLTPPHF; clone_size: -; v_call: TRBV11-2; j_call: TRBJ2-7; d_call: -
cdr3_nt: TGTGCCAGCAGTATTTCAGGTGGCTCGGAGACCCAGTACTTC; cdr3_aa: CASSISGGSETQYF; clone_size: -; v_call: TRBV11-3; j_call: TRBJ2-5; d_call: -
cdr3_nt: TGTGCCAGCGGAGGAGATAATGAAAAACTGTTTTTT; cdr3_aa: CASGGDNEKLFF; clone_size: once; v_call: TRBV28; j_call: TRBJ1-4; d_call: -
cdr3_nt: TGTGCCAGCAGTTTAAGAGTCGCTGGGCAGTTCTTC; cdr3_aa: CASSLRVAGQFF; clone_size: -; v_call: TRBV28; j_call: TRBJ2-1; d_call: -
cdr3_nt: TGTGCCATCAGTGTAGGGCGGCAGATGAACACTGAAGCTTTCTTT; cdr3_aa: CAISVGRQMNTEAFF; clone_size: -; v_call: TRBV10-3; j_call: TRBJ1-1; d_call: -
cdr3_nt: TGTGCCAGCCGGAGTATCGCCTACAATGAGCAGTTCTTC; cdr3_aa: CASRSIAYNEQFF; clone_size: -; v_call: TRBV6-1; j_call: TRBJ2-1; d_call: -
cdr3_nt: TGTGCCAGTAGTATCAGGGGTCCCACGGTGGATACGCAGTATTTT; cdr3_aa: CASSIRGPTVDTQYF; clone_size: -; v_call: TRBV19; j_call: TRBJ2-3; d_call: -
cdr3_nt: TGCGCCAGCAGCAATCTGGGACCGTGGAACACTGAAGCTTTCTTT; cdr3_aa: CASSNLGPWNTEAFF; clone_size: -; v_call: TRBV5-1; j_call: TRBJ1-1; d_call: -
cdr3_nt: TGCAGCGTCGAGGACGGTAACTATGGCTACACCTTC; cdr3_aa: CSVEDGNYGYTF; clone_size: -; v_call: TRBV29-1; j_call: TRBJ1-2; d_call: -
cdr3_nt: TGTGCCAGCAGCCGAACAGGGGGCGCGTCTTACTACGAGCAGTACTTC; cdr3_aa: CASSRTGGASYYEQYF; clone_size: -; v_call: TRBV7-2; j_call: TRBJ2-7; d_call: TRBD1
cdr3_nt: TGTGCCAGCTCACCACCGGGACTGAAAAACACCGGGGAGCTGTTTTTT; cdr3_aa: CASSPPGLKNTGELFF; clone_size: -; v_call: TRBV18; j_call: TRBJ2-2; d_call: -
cdr3_nt: TGTGCCAGCAGTCCCTGGACCAGTTACGAGCAGTACTTC; cdr3_aa: CASSPWTSYEQYF; clone_size: once; v_call: TRBV27; j_call: TRBJ2-7; d_call: -
cdr3_nt: TGTGCCACCAGCAGAGATCTTTCCGCAACTAACTATGGCTACACCTTC; cdr3_aa: CATSRDLSATNYGYTF; clone_size: -; v_call: TRBV15; j_call: TRBJ1-2; d_call: -
cdr3_nt: TGTGTCAGCAGCGTAGAGCCGGGAAACTACGAGCAGTACTTC; cdr3_aa: CVSSVEPGNYEQYF; clone_size: -; v_call: TRBV9; j_call: TRBJ2-7; d_call: -
cdr3_nt: TGTGCCAGCTCACCGGCCCCCCAGGGGGCGCGCGAGCAGTACTTC; cdr3_aa: CASSPAPQGAREQYF; clone_size: -; v_call: TRBV18; j_call: TRBJ2-7; d_call: TRBD1
cdr3_nt: TGTGCCAGCAGCCCCGGACAGGGTTCGTATGGCTACACCTTC; cdr3_aa: CASSPGQGSYGYTF; clone_size: few; v_call: TRBV5-4; j_call: TRBJ1-2; d_call: TRBD1
cdr3_nt: TGTGCCAGCAGCCCCACGACTGGGCGGAGGGGAGAGACCCAGTACTTC; cdr3_aa: CASSPTTGRRGETQYF; clone_size: -; v_call: TRBV11-2; j_call: TRBJ2-5; d_call: -
cdr3_nt: TGTGCCAGCAGGGGCGGGACTAGCCGATTCACAGATACGCAGTATTTT; cdr3_aa: CASRGGTSRFTDTQYF; clone_size: -; v_call: TRBV2; j_call: TRBJ2-3; d_call: TRBD2
cdr3_nt: TGTGCCACCCGCAGGGGAGGACAAGAGACCCAGTACTTC; cdr3_aa: CATRRGGQETQYF; clone_size: -; v_call: TRBV7-9; j_call: TRBJ2-5; d_call: -
cdr3_nt: TGTGCCAGCAGCCAAACAGGGTATCTCGATGGCTACACCTTC; cdr3_aa: CASSQTGYLDGYTF; clone_size: -; v_call: TRBV28; j_call: TRBJ1-2; d_call: -